Below are 17 T cell receptor beta chains sequenced from a single sample in a study of cytomegalovirus exposure and HLA in healthy donors. The study ran its PCR with 60 Vbeta and 13 Jbeta primers. Sequencing was performed with immunoSEQ multiplex PCR; in TCRdb, only in-frame clones are kept and a portion is missing. The sample has 120,000 or so clones, over 70% seen once. The sample consisted of PBMCs. All receptors derive from a woman between 50 and 59 years old in good health and CMV-seronegative.

The genes are TRBV6-5 and TRBJ2-5; tentatively, D is TRBD1 (6 bases). The germline V gene encodes CDR1 MNHEY and CDR2 SVGAGI. Trimming left V 5 bases short and J 7 bases short, with 11 bases between. The length of the CDR3 is 12 residues. The CDR3, as DNA: TGTGCCAGCAGTACAGGGTTCGGGACCCAGTACTTC. It encodes CASSTGFGTQYF.

V usage is TRBV5-1 and J usage is TRBJ2-3; TRBD2 matches 8 bases. There are 16 residues in the CDR3. Germline values: CDR1 SGHRS, CDR2 YFSETQ. Trimming at V came to 3 bases and at J to 2 bases, leaving 8 bases not matched to a gene. The CDR3 sequence is CASSSLNGRATDTQYF. As DNA, the CDR3 is TGCGCCAGCAGCTCCCTGAACGGGAGGGCCACAGATACGCAGTATTTT.

The chain combines TRBV7-9 with TRBJ2-3; 7 bases agree with TRBD2. Germline CDR1 and CDR2: SEHNR and FQNEAQ (reference sequence). V lost 5 bases and J lost 1; bases outside the gene matches: 3. This CDR3 region has 14 residues. This CDR3 reads CASSRLAGTDTQYF. The CDR3 DNA reads as TGTGCCAGCAGCAGGCTAGCGGGCACAGATACGCAGTATTTT.

This clone showed up just once. Additional DNA sequences in this sample encode the identical CDR3. The chain couples TRBV5-1 to TRBJ1-2; D unresolved. The CDR3 loop spans 12 amino acids. Between the trimmed V and J ends, which lost 0 bases and 4 bases, there was a span of 4 bases. The germline CDR1 and CDR2 sequences are SGHRS and YFSETQ. CDR3 sequence reads: CASSLDSYGYTF. CDR3 DNA: TGCGCCAGCAGCTTGGATAGCTATGGCTACACCTTC.

The CDR3 bases are TGTGCCAGCAGCTTATACAGCGGGAGGTTCAATGAGCAGTTCTTC. It translates to CASSLYSGRFNEQFF. The chain combines TRBV7-8 with TRBJ2-1; 9 positions match TRBD2. Germline V CDR1 and CDR2: SGHVS, FQNEAQ. With V trimmed by 2 bases and J by 6 bases, 5 bases remained unmatched. This CDR3 has 15 amino acids. Drawing the rest from reference TRBV7-8 and TRBJ2-1, the complete variable domain is GAGVSQSPRYKVAKRGQDVALRCDPISGHVSLFWYQQALGQGPEFLTYFQNEAQLDKSGLPSDRFFAERPEGSVSTLKIQRTQQEDSAVYLCASSLYSGRFNEQFFGPGTRLTVL.

This rearrangement joins TRBV11-2 to TRBJ1-5; no reliable D call. The germline V gene encodes CDR1 SGHAT and CDR2 FQNNGV. The CDR3 consists of 15 residues. V lost 5 bases to trimming and J lost 1 base, with 12 bases between them. The CDR3 sequence is CASSPAAGSNQPQHF. DNA for the CDR3: TGTGCCAGCAGCCCAGCGGCGGGAAGCAATCAGCCCCAGCATTTT.

The chain has TRBV12-1 and TRBJ1-5; the table's D call, TRBD1, was not checked against the DNA. TRBV12-1 is described as a pseudogene. This CDR3 is 17 amino acids long. The CDR3, as DNA: TGTGCCAGCAGCTTTCCGGGACAGGGGGGTCCCTGGGAGCCCCAGCATTTT. Amino acids: CASSFPGQGGPWEPQHF.

The CDR3 spells CASSDPPGLEPYEQYF. In DNA form, the CDR3 reads TGCGCCAGCAGTGATCCGCCTGGTCTCGAACCGTACGAGCAGTACTTC. V usage is TRBV10-2 and J usage is TRBJ2-5; D ambiguous. Near its end, the DNA agrees better with TRBJ2-7, so the J call may be wrong. CDR1 and CDR2 (germline): WSHSY, SAAADI. The CDR3 has 16 amino acids.

This clone was observed once. CDR3 amino acids: CASSQSSGRAHEQFF. The CDR3 nucleotides are TGCGCCAGCAGCCAGTCTAGCGGGAGGGCCCATGAGCAGTTCTTC. The V call is TRBV4-3, the J call TRBJ2-1; the match to TRBD2 covers 12 bases. This CDR3 comprises 15 residues. The J segment lost 8 bases and the V segment lost 3 bases, leaving 5 bases of the junction unmatched. The germline gives CDR1 LGHNA, CDR2 YSLEER.

This clone was observed a single time. The chain combines TRBV18 with TRBJ1-4; 7 bases line up with TRBD1. Trimming removed 3 bases from V and 5 bases from J; junction bases left unmatched: 3. This CDR3 region has 14 residues. The germline V gene has CDR1 KGHSH and CDR2 LQKENI. CDR3 in amino acids: CASSPGQDNEKLFF. The CDR3 bases are TGTGCCAGCTCACCTGGACAGGACAATGAAAAACTGTTTTTT. The full variable domain, in which reference TRBV18 and TRBJ1-4 provide the parts outside the CDR3, is NAGVMQNPRHLVRRRGQEARLRCSPMKGHSHVYWYRQLPEEGLKFMVYLQKENIIDESGMPKERFSAEFPKEGPSILRIQQVVRGDSAAYFCASSPGQDNEKLFFGSGTQLSVL.

The V and J genes are TRBV28 and TRBJ2-1, with 9 nucleotides matching TRBD2. Germline trimming cut 8 bases from V and 9 bases from J; bases unmatched to any gene: 14. The germline V gene has CDR1 MDHEN and CDR2 SYDVKM. The CDR3 is 15 amino acids. For the CDR3, the DNA is TGTGCCAGCGGGGGTCGGCGGGAGGGTGCGGTTGAGCAGTTCTTC. It codes for CASGGRREGAVEQFF.

This chain uses TRBV7-8 with TRBJ2-1, with D tentatively TRBD2 (5 bases). This CDR3 spans 16 amino acids. Germline V gene sequence: CDR1 SGHVS, CDR2 FQNEAQ. Trimming removed 1 base at V and 5 bases at J, with 15 bases between. Here the CDR3 reads CASSLGGVASNNEQFF. CDR3 coding DNA: TGTGCCAGCAGCTTAGGTGGTGTGGCTAGCAACAATGAGCAGTTCTTC. The full variable domain, rest sourced from reference TRBV7-8 and TRBJ2-1, is GAGVSQSPRYKVAKRGQDVALRCDPISGHVSLFWYQQALGQGPEFLTYFQNEAQLDKSGLPSDRFFAERPEGSVSTLKIQRTQQEDSAVYLCASSLGGVASNNEQFFGPGTRLTVL.

There are a few counts of this clone. The chain uses TRBV29-1 and TRBJ1-1; D gene ambiguous. The CDR3 has 20 amino acids. The V end lost 0 bases, the J end lost 0 bases, and 26 bases lay between the germline ends. Per germline, CDR1 SQVTM and CDR2 ANQGSEA. The CDR3 nucleotides are TGCAGCGTTGAAGATCGAAGCTGGCGTAGGGAGGGATACATGAACACTGAAGCTTTCTTT. It translates to CSVEDRSWRREGYMNTEAFF.

V is TRBV7-9 and J is TRBJ2-7, with 11 bases fitting TRBD2. The CDR3 sequence is 15 residues long. CDR1 and CDR2 (germline): SEHNR, FQNEAQ (reference sequence). Trimming took 5 bases from V and 7 from J; bases not matched to a gene: 10. The CDR3 reads CASSLLLGTSGEQYF. CDR3 sequence (DNA): TGTGCCAGCAGCCTCCTACTCGGGACTAGCGGAGAGCAGTACTTC.

The chain has TRBV2 and TRBJ2-5, with D unclear. This CDR3 is 13 amino acids long. The germline V and J ends were trimmed by 4 bases and 5 bases, with 11 bases remaining between them. CDR1 is SNHLY, CDR2 FYNNEI, per germline. In DNA form, the CDR3 reads TGTGCCAGCAGTGGTGAGCGTCTGGAGACCCAGTACTTC. Protein sequence: CASSGERLETQYF.

This clone was seen just once. The rearrangement uses TRBV19 and TRBJ1-1, with TRBD1 matching over 10 bases. CDR1 is LNHDA, CDR2 SQIVND, per germline (reference sequence). There are 16 residues in the CDR3. With 4 bases clipped from V and 1 base from J, the junction kept 6 bases outside the gene matches. CDR3 bases: TGTGCCAGTAGTAGGGAAAGACAGGGGGCGAACACTGAAGCTTTCTTT. It yields the protein CASSRERQGANTEAFF.

This rearrangement joins TRBV6-1 to TRBJ2-3; 10 positions agree with TRBD1. This CDR3 has 15 residues. After removal of 6 bases from V and 4 bases from J, the junction contained 7 bases not matched to a gene. CDR1 is MNHNS, CDR2 SASEGT, per germline. DNA for the CDR3: TGTGCCAGCAGCGTGGACAGGGGGGAAGCAGATACGCAGTATTTT. This translates into CASSVDRGEADTQYF.